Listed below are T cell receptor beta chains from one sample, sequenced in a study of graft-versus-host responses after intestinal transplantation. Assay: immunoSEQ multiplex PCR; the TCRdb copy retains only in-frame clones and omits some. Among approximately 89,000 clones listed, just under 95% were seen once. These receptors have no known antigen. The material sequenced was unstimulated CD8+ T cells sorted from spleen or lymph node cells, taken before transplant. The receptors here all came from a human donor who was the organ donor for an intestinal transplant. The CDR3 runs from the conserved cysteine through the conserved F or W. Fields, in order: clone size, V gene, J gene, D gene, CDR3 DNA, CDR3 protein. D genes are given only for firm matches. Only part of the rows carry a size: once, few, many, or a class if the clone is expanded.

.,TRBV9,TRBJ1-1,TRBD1,TGTGCCAGCAGCGACCCGTCGGACAGGGGGGACATGAACACTGAAGCTTTCTTT,CASSDPSDRGDMNTEAFF
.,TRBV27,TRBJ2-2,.,TGTGCCAGCAGTTCAGGGGTCCACCGGGAGCTGTTTTTT,CASSSGVHRELFF
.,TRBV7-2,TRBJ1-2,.,TGTGCCAGCAGCTTAGTAGGGGCCGCGTATGGCTACACCTTC,CASSLVGAAYGYTF
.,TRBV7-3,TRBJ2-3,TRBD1,TGTGCCAGCAGCCCCTCCGGACAGGCAAGCACAGATACGCAGTATTTT,CASSPSGQASTDTQYF
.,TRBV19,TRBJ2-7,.,TGTGCCAGTAGTATCGTGGGCCCGGTCCCCCACTACGAGCAGTACTTC,CASSIVGPVPHYEQYF
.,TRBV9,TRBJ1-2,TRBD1,TGTGCCAGCAGCTTCGGACAGGGGGCGCGTCGCTACACCTTC,CASSFGQGARRYTF
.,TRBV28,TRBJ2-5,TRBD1,TGTGCCACCACACCCAGGGGGCGACAAGAGACCCAGTACTTC,CATTPRGRQETQYF
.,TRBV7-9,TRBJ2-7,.,TGTGCCAGCAGCTTAGCGCGGGGCGGGGTTTACGAGCAGTACTTC,CASSLARGGVYEQYF
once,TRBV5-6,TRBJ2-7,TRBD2,TGTGCCAGCAGTCCCGATCCGATAATAGCGGGAGCCCCTAGCGAGCAGTACTTC,CASSPDPIIAGAPSEQYF
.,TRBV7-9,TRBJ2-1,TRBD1,TGTGCCAGCAGAGGAGGTCGCTTCCGGGACAGGAGCACCTTCAGTCTGTTCTTC,CASRGGRFRDRSTFSLFF
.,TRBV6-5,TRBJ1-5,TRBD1,TGTGCCAGCAGTTCGGACAGGGCTATCAATCAGCCCCAGCATTTT,CASSSDRAINQPQHF
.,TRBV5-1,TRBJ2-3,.,TGCGCCAGCAGCTACCGACTTCCTACAGATACGCAGTATTTT,CASSYRLPTDTQYF
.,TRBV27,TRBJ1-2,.,TGTGCCAGCAGTCCCCTGGCAGGGGCCAAGGATGGCTACACCTTC,CASSPLAGAKDGYTF
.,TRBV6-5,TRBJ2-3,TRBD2,TGTGCCAGCAGTTACTCGGCGGGGGGGATCACAGATACGCAGTATTTT,CASSYSAGGITDTQYF
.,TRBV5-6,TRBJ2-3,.,TGTGCCAGCAGCTTGGACCGCCCCCGCCGGGGAGATACGCAGTATTTT,CASSLDRPRRGDTQYF
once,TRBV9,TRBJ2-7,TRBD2,TGTGCCAGCAGCGTAGCTACGCAACTAGCGGGATCCTACGAGCAGTACTTC,CASSVATQLAGSYEQYF
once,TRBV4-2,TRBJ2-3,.,TGTGCCAGCAGCCAAGCCTCGGGCAGGGCAGATACGCAGTATTTT,CASSQASGRADTQYF
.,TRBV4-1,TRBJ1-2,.,TGCGCCAGCAGCCAAGCCCCAGTGTCTGGCTACACCTTC,CASSQAPVSGYTF
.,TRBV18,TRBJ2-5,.,TGTGCCAGCTCACAGACCCCCGGGTACCTCCAGGAGACCCAGTACTTC,CASSQTPGYLQETQYF
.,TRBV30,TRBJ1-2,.,TGTGCCTGGAGTGTCGGGGGGGGATATGGCTACACCTTC,CAWSVGGGYGYTF
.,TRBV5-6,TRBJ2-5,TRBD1,TGTGCCAGCAGCGAGATGGGACAGGGGATCATAGAGACCCAGTACTTC,CASSEMGQGIIETQYF